Listed here are 30 T cell receptor beta chains from one sample, sequenced in a study of T-cell memory formation after mild COVID-19. One entry per CDR3 protein, called by TCRdb with MiXCR from the 5' RACE reads. The repertoire has fewer than 250,000 distinct CDR3 sequences, roughly 27% of them found once; the top ten carry about 10%. Sequences were obtained from PBMCs or a T cell subset sorted from them (not recorded which). These receptors originate from an adult woman who had mild COVID-19 (a few samples of this study predate the infection). Cell type and time point are not known.

This clonotype was picked up a small number of times. The V and J genes are TRBV12-3 or TRBV12-4 and TRBJ1-5; possible D gene TRBD1, 6 bases. This CDR3 contains 16 residues. Trimming removed 6 bases from V and 4 bases from J, with 19 bases in between. CDR3 nucleotides: TGTGCCAGCAGCCTTCAGGGGCAGGCGGGTAATCAGCCCCAGCATTTT. This translates into CASSLQGQAGNQPQHF.

The chain recombines TRBV18 with TRBJ2-1, with D perhaps matching TRBD1 (5 bases). Trimming took off 0 bases at V and 9 bases at J, with 9 bases between the two ends. Germline V gene lookup returns CDR1 KGHSH and CDR2 LQKENI. This CDR3 spans 13 amino acids. CDR3: CASSPPHQGEQFF. Here the CDR3 DNA reads TGTGCCAGCTCACCACCACACCAGGGTGAGCAGTTCTTC.

Here the CDR3 reads CASSYGVSGWEQFF. DNA for the CDR3: TGCGCCAGCAGCTATGGGGTGAGCGGGTGGGAGCAGTTCTTC. The chain uses TRBV5-1 and TRBJ2-1, with D tentatively TRBD2 (6 bases). Germline values: CDR1 SGHRS, CDR2 YFSETQ. CDR3 size: 14 residues. The germline V and J ends were trimmed by 3 bases and 10 bases, with 17 bases remaining between them.

This clonotype showed up just a few times. This sequence joins TRBV20-1 and TRBJ2-5, with D perhaps given as TRBD1 or TRBD2 (5 bases each). Trimming took 3 bases from V and 5 from J, leaving 10 bases between them. Germline V CDR1 and CDR2: DFQATT, SNEGSKA (reference sequence). The CDR3 extends over 12 amino acids. CDR3 protein: CSASRGSETQYF. The CDR3 region has the DNA TGCAGTGCTAGCCGGGGCAGCGAGACCCAGTACTTC.

This clonotype was counted between two and nine times. The chain employs TRBV7-3 and TRBJ1-5; TRBD1 is a possible D gene (6 bases). Trimming left V 5 bases short and J 9 bases short, with 14 bases between. The CDR3 has 13 amino acids. CDR1 is SGHTA and CDR2 is FQGTGA in the germline V gene. The CDR3 coding sequence is TGTGCCAGCAGCATTACACAGGGAGGGCCCCAGCATTTT. It specifies CASSITQGGPQHF.

The rearrangement uses TRBV7-2 and TRBJ2-5; perhaps TRBD1 as D (5 bases). The germline V gene encodes CDR1 SGHTA and CDR2 FQGNSA. Trimming stripped 5 bases from V and 8 bases from J, with 15 bases between. This CDR3 has 13 amino acids. The DNA for the CDR3 is TGTGCCAGCAGCGTGGGGCGGTCCGGAACCCAGTACTTC. This encodes CASSVGRSGTQYF.

V is TRBV7-9 and J is TRBJ2-2; D gene uncertain. Germline CDR1 reads SEHNR; CDR2 reads FQNEAQ (reference sequence). CDR3 length equals 12 residues. The V end lost 2 bases, the J end lost 5 bases, and 3 bases lay between the germline ends. CDR3 sequence reads: CASSLKTGELFF. The CDR3 coding sequence is TGTGCCAGCAGCTTAAAAACCGGGGAGCTGTTTTTT.

The genes are TRBV7-2 and TRBJ2-1, with 8 bases identical to TRBD1. J lost 8 bases, V lost 1 base, and 7 bases had no gene match. The length of the CDR3 is 15 residues. CDR1 is SGHTA and CDR2 is FQGNSA in the germline V gene. The CDR3 protein is CASSLGAGGMDEQFF. Here the CDR3 DNA reads TGTGCCAGCAGCTTAGGGGCAGGGGGCATGGATGAGCAGTTCTTC. The whole variable domain, filled in from reference TRBV7-2 and TRBJ2-1, reads GAGVSQSPSNKVTEKGKDVELRCDPISGHTALYWYRQSLGQGLEFLIYFQGNSAPDKSGLPSDRFSAERTGGSVSTLTIQRTQQEDSAVYLCASSLGAGGMDEQFFGPGTRLTVL.

This clonotype was detected only a few times. The chain has TRBV27 and TRBJ1-1; D not certain. Trimming removed 4 bases at V and 5 bases at J, with 11 bases between. The CDR3 extends over 13 amino acids. Germline lookup yields CDR1 MNHEY and CDR2 SMNVEV (reference sequence). In DNA form, the CDR3 reads TGTGCCAGCAGTTCCCGTCTGGGGACTGAAGCTTTCTTT. It is translated as CASSSRLGTEAFF.

This chain connects TRBV4-1 to TRBJ1-2, with TRBD1 identical over 7 bases. The CDR3 totals 16 residues. V was pared by 3 bases and J by 2 bases, with 9 bases of the junction left unmatched. Looked up from germline, CDR1 is MGHRA and CDR2 is YSYEKL. CDR3 in amino acids: CASSQARAGGNYGYTF. The DNA of the CDR3 is TGCGCCAGCAGCCAGGCCCGGGCAGGGGGGAACTATGGCTACACCTTC.

This clonotype was picked up one time. The V and J genes are TRBV7-6 and TRBJ1-1, with TRBD1 as a possible D gene (6 bases). V was cut by 10 bases and J by 5 bases, with 17 bases left in between. This CDR3 has 13 amino acids. The germline V gene has CDR1 SGHVS and CDR2 FNYEAQ. This CDR3 is CATRRGGLTEAFF. The CDR3 DNA reads TGTGCCACGAGAAGGGGGGGCTTAACTGAAGCTTTCTTT.

This clonotype was counted only a few times. The chain links TRBV29-1 to TRBJ2-7; D may be TRBD1 (6 bases). The V end was cut by 4 bases, the J end by 5 bases, with 15 bases between. CDR3 length: 13 residues. Germline V lookup: CDR1 SQVTM, CDR2 ANQGSEA. CDR3 DNA: TGCAGCGTTGCCGCGATGGGGGCAGACGAGCAGTACTTC. This sequence encodes CSVAAMGADEQYF.

The V gene is TRBV5-1, the J gene TRBJ1-4, with D tentatively TRBD1 (5 bases). Germline CDR1 reads SGHRS; CDR2 reads YFSETQ. The CDR3 has 15 amino acids. Deletions cut 3 bases from V and 7 bases from J, with 16 bases between. The chain's CDR3 is CASSSRRGLGEKLFF. The CDR3 DNA reads TGCGCCAGCAGCTCCCGGCGGGGCCTGGGTGAAAAACTGTTTTTT.

This clonotype was found a few times. The chain combines TRBV5-1 with TRBJ2-1; 8 positions agree with TRBD2. Germline V gene data show CDR1 as SGHRS and CDR2 as YFSETQ. CDR3 length: 21 residues. With 2 bases clipped from V and 4 bases from J, the junction kept 23 bases outside the gene matches. The CDR3 DNA is TGCGCCAGCAGCTTTGCCGGGACTAGGGAAACCTCTAACCTTCCGTACAATGAGCAGTTCTTC. Amino acid sequence: CASSFAGTRETSNLPYNEQFF. The variable domain in full, completed from reference TRBV5-1 and TRBJ2-1, reads KAGVTQTPRYLIKTRGQQVTLSCSPISGHRSVSWYQQTPGQGLQFLFEYFSETQRNKGNFPGRFSGRQFSNSRSEMNVSTLELGDSALYLCASSFAGTRETSNLPYNEQFFGPGTRLTVL.

The V gene is TRBV6-6, the J gene TRBJ1-5, with a possible D match to TRBD1 (5 bases). Germline V gene data show CDR1 as MNHNY and CDR2 as SVGAGI (reference sequence). V gave up 0 bases and J gave up 8 bases, with 11 bases separating them. The CDR3 loop spans 14 amino acids. In DNA form, the CDR3 reads TGTGCCAGCAGTTACTCCGGGGGGTGGGAGCCCCAGCATTTT. It is translated as CASSYSGGWEPQHF.

The chain carries TRBV27 and TRBJ2-5, with 7 bases matching TRBD1. In germline, CDR1 is MNHEY, CDR2 SMNVEV (reference sequence). V shed 9 bases and J 5 bases; nucleotides not matched to a gene: 9. The CDR3 has 13 amino acids. CDR3 sequence: CASMGQPRETQYF. DNA for the CDR3: TGTGCCAGTATGGGACAGCCTAGGGAGACCCAGTACTTC.

This clonotype was counted between two and nine times. The chain links TRBV20-1 to TRBJ1-1; 9 bases line up with TRBD1. This CDR3 is built from 15 residues. Trimming removed 2 bases from V and 0 bases from J; junction bases left unmatched: 4. Germline CDR1 DFQATT, CDR2 SNEGSKA (reference sequence). The CDR3 DNA is TGCAGTGCTAGAAGACAGGGGGTGATGAACACTGAAGCTTTCTTT. This codes for CSARRQGVMNTEAFF.

The sample holds a few counts of this clonotype. V and J are TRBV29-1 and TRBJ2-7; the D gene is possibly TRBD2 (5 bases). The germline V gene has CDR1 SQVTM and CDR2 ANQGSEA. This CDR3 has 12 residues. V was pared by 2 bases and J by 4 bases, with 9 bases between. The CDR3 DNA is TGCAGCGTTGAACTAGCCCCGTACGAGCAGTACTTC. It encodes CSVELAPYEQYF.

This clonotype was recorded a few times. This chain uses TRBV5-1 with TRBJ1-2; D remains unclear. CDR1 is SGHRS, CDR2 YFSETQ, per germline. CDR3 length: 12 amino acids. The V gene lost 2 bases and the J gene lost 5 bases, with 7 bases spanning the gap. DNA for the CDR3: TGCGCCAGCAGCTTCGAGGGATATGGCTACACCTTC. Protein: CASSFEGYGYTF.

The rearrangement links TRBV29-1 to TRBJ2-7; the D is unclear. V dropped 5 bases and J dropped 2 bases, with 13 bases sitting between them. This CDR3 spans 13 amino acids. Germline V gene data show CDR1 as SQVTM and CDR2 as ANQGSEA. CDR3 loop: CSVIYAGTYEQYF. CDR3 coding DNA: TGCAGCGTTATCTACGCCGGTACCTACGAGCAGTACTTC.

In its sample, this clonotype was seen a few times. The chain is built from TRBV7-9 and TRBJ2-7; no firm D call. The CDR3 sequence is 11 residues long. The germline V gene has CDR1 SEHNR and CDR2 FQNEAQ (reference sequence). Trimming took off 6 bases at V and 9 bases at J, with 12 bases between the two ends. CDR3 residues: CASSRHGGQYF. As DNA, the CDR3 is TGTGCCAGCAGTCGCCACGGCGGGCAGTACTTC.

The chain employs TRBV7-8 and TRBJ1-4; D gene uncertain. The CDR3 runs 14 residues. The ends were cut back, 5 bases at V and 7 bases at J, with 14 bases in the middle. Germline assignment: CDR1 SGHVS and CDR2 FQNEAQ. Written as DNA, the CDR3 is TGTGCCAGCAGCGGCGAGTGGTTATTTGAAAAACTGTTTTTT. Translating it yields CASSGEWLFEKLFF.

This clonotype was observed a handful of times. This chain joins TRBV14 and TRBJ1-1, with D tentatively TRBD1 (5 bases). Trimming removed 4 bases from V and 5 bases from J, with 23 bases in between. Germline CDR1 SGHDN, CDR2 FVKESK. The CDR3 runs 17 residues. The CDR3 region has the DNA TGTGCCAGCAGCCTCCTGCCGGGGGTCCCCACCCTAACTGAAGCTTTCTTT. Translation gives CASSLLPGVPTLTEAFF.

This clonotype was observed a handful of times. V is TRBV7-9 and J is TRBJ1-2; D ambiguous. The CDR3 covers 17 residues. The ends were cut back, 0 bases at V and 4 bases at J, with 18 bases in the middle. From germline, CDR1 is SEHNR and CDR2 FQNEAQ (reference sequence). DNA for the CDR3: TGTGCCAGCAGCTTAGCAGGGTCGGGAGTTACCCTCTATGGCTACACCTTC. It encodes CASSLAGSGVTLYGYTF. The whole variable domain, remainder taken from reference TRBV7-9 and TRBJ1-2, is DTGVSQNPRHKITKRGQNVTFRCDPISEHNRLYWYRQTLGQGPEFLTYFQNEAQLEKSRLLSDRFSAERPKGSFSTLEIQRTEQGDSAMYLCASSLAGSGVTLYGYTFGSGTRLTVV.

This clonotype was seen a few times. This sequence joins TRBV20-1 and TRBJ2-5, with D possibly TRBD2 on 5 matching bases. The V gene's germline CDR1 is DFQATT and CDR2 SNEGSKA (reference sequence). V lost 1 base and J lost 2, with 20 bases in between. The CDR3 length is 17 residues. The CDR3 DNA reads TGCAGTGCTAGAGGTTCCCCGGACTTAGGCCCACAAGAGACCCAGTACTTC. Protein product: CSARGSPDLGPQETQYF.

This rearrangement joins TRBV20-1 to TRBJ2-7; 11 nucleotides agree with TRBD1. The germline V gene encodes CDR1 DFQATT and CDR2 SNEGSKA (reference sequence). The V gene end was trimmed by 6 bases and the J gene end by 2 bases; junction bases not matched to a gene: 9. This CDR3 comprises 15 residues. CDR3 loop: CSATGGQGATYEQYF. As DNA, the CDR3 is TGCAGTGCAACCGGAGGACAGGGGGCTACCTACGAGCAGTACTTC.

The chain recombines TRBV5-1 with TRBJ1-3, with TRBD1 matching over 11 bases. The CDR3 length is 21 residues. The ends lost 2 bases at V and 0 bases at J; junction bases unmatched: 16. From germline, CDR1 is SGHRS and CDR2 YFSETQ. CDR3 nucleotide sequence: TGCGCCAGCAGCTTCTCCGGGACAGGGGGGACAAGACGCAGCTCTGGAAACACCATATATTTT. Residues: CASSFSGTGGTRRSSGNTIYF.

This chain connects TRBV4-1 to TRBJ1-5; D is unclear. Germline assignment: CDR1 MGHRA and CDR2 YSYEKL. Trimming left V 0 bases short and J 4 bases short, with 16 bases between. The CDR3 is 17 amino acids. The CDR3 DNA follows: TGCGCCAGCAGCCAAGACGAAGGGATTATCGGAAATCAGCCCCAGCATTTT. Amino acids: CASSQDEGIIGNQPQHF.

The CDR3 nucleotides read TGCAGTGCTAGAGAGGGGGAGAACTATGGCTACACCTTC. It specifies CSAREGENYGYTF. This chain uses TRBV20-1 with TRBJ1-2, with a possible D match to TRBD1 (5 bases). The length of the CDR3 is 13 residues. CDR1 is DFQATT, CDR2 SNEGSKA, per germline (reference sequence). With 0 bases removed from V and 2 bases from J, the gap between germline ends came to 7 bases.

This clonotype appeared once. The chain uses TRBV25-1 and TRBJ1-6; TRBD1 might be the D (5 bases). Germline lookup yields CDR1 MGHDK and CDR2 SYGVNS. The CDR3 length is 14 residues. Trimming took 3 bases from V and 9 from J, leaving 12 bases between them. The CDR3 loop is CASSEVGDSSPLHF. The CDR3 nucleotides are TGTGCCAGCAGTGAGGTAGGGGATAGTTCACCCCTCCACTTT. Full variable domain (missing parts from reference TRBV25-1 and TRBJ1-6): EADIYQTPRYLVIGTGKKITLECSQTMGHDKMYWYQQDPGMELHLIHYSYGVNSTEKGDLSSESTVSRIRTEHFPLTLESARPSHTSQYLCASSEVGDSSPLHFGNGTRLTVT.